Below, 19 T cell receptor beta chains from the same sample are listed, as sequenced in a study of response to subunit inactivated influenza vaccine. TCRdb passed the RT-PCR reads through MiXCR, listing each CDR3 protein once. The top ten clones hold roughly 13% of a sample with approximately 570,000 distinct CDR3 sequences, less than 8% of them seen once. Sequencing was performed on PBMCs from blood, taken less than 30 months after vaccination. The receptors stem from a man aged 45 to 70 who received an inactivated influenza vaccine.

This clonotype has just a few counts. This chain links TRBV5-1 with TRBJ2-1; perhaps D is TRBD1 or TRBD2 (5 bases each). Germline CDR1 is SGHRS and CDR2 is YFSETQ. Trimming cost V 3 bases and J 7 bases, with 11 bases left between them. This CDR3 contains 13 residues. The chain's CDR3 is CASSSGPMNEQFF. The CDR3 bases are TGCGCCAGCAGCTCGGGACCCATGAATGAGCAGTTCTTC.

The genes are TRBV7-2 and TRBJ2-7; a weak D match, TRBD2 (5 bases). Germline V gene sequence: CDR1 SGHTA, CDR2 FQGNSA. The germline V and J ends were trimmed by 1 base and 0 bases, with 10 bases remaining between them. The CDR3 spans 15 residues. CDR3 DNA sequence: TGTGCCAGCAGCTTAGGCGGGTCCCTCTCCTACGAGCAGTACTTC. Translating gives CASSLGGSLSYEQYF. The variable domain in full, with the rest retrieved from reference TRBV7-2 and TRBJ2-7, is GAGVSQSPSNKVTEKGKDVELRCDPISGHTALYWYRQSLGQGLEFLIYFQGNSAPDKSGLPSDRFSAERTGGSVSTLTIQRTQQEDSAVYLCASSLGGSLSYEQYFGPGTRLTVT.

This clonotype came up a few times. A much larger clone differs by one base, so this may be a read error. The chain is built from TRBV19 and TRBJ1-5; D is ambiguous. Germline loops: CDR1 LNHDA, CDR2 SQIVND (reference sequence). This CDR3 has 13 residues. V lost 1 base and J 3 bases, leaving 4 bases between the germline ends. The CDR3 DNA sequence: TGTGCCAGTAGTATAGCCCTCAATCAGCCCCAGCATTTT. Residues: CASSIALNQPQHF.

The rearrangement joins TRBV20-1 to TRBJ1-1; perhaps TRBD1 as D (6 bases). This CDR3 is built from 14 residues. The V gene lost 4 bases and the J gene lost 4 bases, with 16 bases spanning the gap. The germline V gene encodes CDR1 DFQATT and CDR2 SNEGSKA (reference sequence). This CDR3 reads CSAKITGRATEAFF. The CDR3 nucleotides read TGCAGTGCTAAAATAACAGGGCGGGCCACTGAAGCTTTCTTT.

This clonotype was observed at least ten times. The V call is TRBV24-1, the J call TRBJ2-1; possible D gene TRBD2, 5 bases. V lost 6 bases to trimming and J lost 6 bases, with 20 bases between them. Germline-derived CDR1 and CDR2 are KGHDR and SFDVKD. This CDR3 has 16 residues. CDR3 region: CATSPSAGGPLNEQFF. Here the CDR3 DNA reads TGTGCCACCAGTCCCTCCGCGGGTGGCCCCCTCAATGAGCAGTTCTTC.

This clonotype was counted a few times. The chain uses TRBV20-1 and TRBJ2-3; 7 positions agree with TRBD2. CDR1 is DFQATT, CDR2 SNEGSKA, per germline (reference sequence). With 2 bases clipped from V and 1 base from J, the junction kept 9 bases outside the gene matches. The CDR3 spans 16 residues. The CDR3 DNA reads TGCAGTGCTAGATGGGGGGGAATGCGGGGCACAGATACGCAGTATTTT. Its protein product is CSARWGGMRGTDTQYF.

This clonotype was picked up one time. The genes are TRBV4-2 and TRBJ1-1; possibly TRBD1 for D (5 bases). Germline V gene lookup returns CDR1 LGHNA and CDR2 YNFKEQ. This CDR3 region has 15 residues. The V end lost 1 base, the J end lost 11 bases, and 20 bases lay between the germline ends. CDR3 residues: CASSQGPQGSGYAFF. Here the CDR3 DNA reads TGTGCCAGCAGCCAAGGGCCCCAGGGTTCGGGTTACGCTTTCTTT.

This clonotype was observed at least ten times. The gene calls are TRBV9 and TRBJ2-1; D is possibly TRBD2 (5 bases). CDR3 length equals 14 residues. CDR1 and CDR2 from the germline V gene are SGDLS and YYNGEE. Trimming left V 2 bases short and J 2 bases short, with 8 bases between. CDR3 residues: CASSVGGPYNEQFF. CDR3 nucleotides: TGTGCCAGCAGCGTGGGCGGGCCCTACAATGAGCAGTTCTTC.

There are many counts of this clonotype. This sequence joins TRBV4-1 and TRBJ1-2; 7 bases line up with TRBD1. Germline CDR1 MGHRA, CDR2 YSYEKL. The CDR3 is 14 amino acids. With 4 bases clipped from V and 4 bases from J, the junction kept 6 bases outside the gene matches. The CDR3 sequence: CASSPRTGSYGYTF. The CDR3 DNA is TGCGCCAGCAGCCCGCGGACAGGCTCCTATGGCTACACCTTC.

This clonotype was detected a few times. The V gene is TRBV7-6, the J gene TRBJ2-5; D not certain. The CDR3 has 13 amino acids. Between the trimmed V and J ends, which lost 4 bases and 7 bases, there was a span of 13 bases. Germline-derived CDR1 and CDR2 are SGHVS and FNYEAQ. CDR3 DNA sequence: TGTGCCAGCAGCTACACCCAGGTTGGGACCCAGTACTTC. As protein: CASSYTQVGTQYF.

Ten or more counts support this clonotype. The chain joins TRBV7-3 to TRBJ2-4; 8 positions match TRBD2. The CDR3 spans 17 residues. Germline V CDR1 and CDR2: SGHTA, FQGTGA. The ends lost 2 bases at V and 3 bases at J; junction bases unmatched: 9. The DNA of the CDR3 is TGTGCCAGCAGCTTAGGTGGTAGCGGGATAGGCAAAAACATTCAGTACTTC. Translation: CASSLGGSGIGKNIQYF.

This clonotype was seen at least ten times. The chain links TRBV3-1 to TRBJ1-1, with D hard to call. Germline V gene sequence: CDR1 LGHDT, CDR2 YNNKEL (reference sequence). This CDR3 is 14 amino acids long. V lost 2 bases, J lost 1 base, and 8 bases lay in between. The CDR3 loop is CASSQITGNTEAFF. Here the CDR3 DNA reads TGTGCCAGCAGCCAAATTACGGGGAACACTGAAGCTTTCTTT.

The chain carries TRBV7-2 and TRBJ2-7, with TRBD2 matching 15 bases. The CDR3 has 14 residues. V trimming: 8 bases; J trimming: 4 bases; junction bases outside the gene matches: 3. In germline, CDR1 is SGHTA, CDR2 FQGNSA. CDR3: CASGLAGGQYEQYF. The CDR3 DNA follows: TGTGCCAGCGGACTAGCGGGGGGGCAATACGAGCAGTACTTC.

The chain carries TRBV2 and TRBJ2-5; 7 nucleotides match TRBD2. With 6 bases clipped from V and 5 bases from J, the junction kept 3 bases outside the gene matches. The CDR3 consists of 12 residues. Germline CDR1 reads SNHLY; CDR2 reads FYNNEI. The CDR3 here is CASRGAGETQYF. The CDR3, as DNA: TGTGCCAGCAGGGGAGCGGGGGAGACCCAGTACTTC.

J is TRBJ1-1 and V is TRBV7-9; a weak D match, TRBD1 (5 bases). Deletions cut 1 base from V and 1 base from J, with 16 bases between. The CDR3 consists of 17 residues. Germline CDR1 reads SEHNR; CDR2 reads FQNEAQ (reference sequence). The CDR3 is CASSLGARVLRNTEAFF. The CDR3 DNA sequence: TGTGCCAGCAGCTTAGGGGCCAGGGTCCTCAGGAACACTGAAGCTTTCTTT.

This clonotype was detected only a few times. The chain uses TRBV5-1 and TRBJ1-1, with unresolved D. Germline CDR1 and CDR2: SGHRS and YFSETQ. V lost 3 bases and J lost 11, with 20 bases in between. This CDR3 contains 14 residues. The CDR3 nucleotides read TGCGCCAGCAGCTCCGCCGCCGTTGGGGAACCGGCTTTCTTT. Residues: CASSSAAVGEPAFF.

This clonotype was recorded a few times. The V gene is TRBV7-9, the J gene TRBJ2-2; D not resolved. V was shortened by 8 bases and J by 0 bases, with 16 bases between the two germline ends. CDR1 and CDR2 from the germline V gene are SEHNR and FQNEAQ (reference sequence). This CDR3 spans 16 amino acids. CDR3 bases: TGTGCCAGCGTCAACGTCCGATTCGCGAACACCGGGGAGCTGTTTTTT. Translated: CASVNVRFANTGELFF.

This clonotype showed up many times. The gene calls are TRBV5-1 and TRBJ2-1; the match to TRBD2 covers 7 bases. V was clipped by 5 bases and J by 4 bases; unmatched bases: 6. CDR1 is SGHRS and CDR2 is YFSETQ in the germline V gene. The CDR3 consists of 14 residues. CDR3 region: CASSETGGYNEQFF. The CDR3 bases are TGCGCCAGCAGTGAAACGGGGGGATACAATGAGCAGTTCTTC. Complete variable domain (other parts from reference TRBV5-1 and TRBJ2-1): KAGVTQTPRYLIKTRGQQVTLSCSPISGHRSVSWYQQTPGQGLQFLFEYFSETQRNKGNFPGRFSGRQFSNSRSEMNVSTLELGDSALYLCASSETGGYNEQFFGPGTRLTVL.

The chain employs TRBV10-3 and TRBJ2-7, with a tentative D call TRBD1 (6 bases). This CDR3 is built from 14 residues. Germline values: CDR1 ENHRY, CDR2 SYGVKD. V lost 9 bases, J lost 0 bases, and 15 bases lay in between. CDR3 protein: CAIKGQTSSYEQYF. DNA for the CDR3: TGTGCCATTAAAGGACAGACAAGCTCCTACGAGCAGTACTTC.